This T cell receptor (beta chain) was sequenced for a study of beta chain features in type 1 diabetes. For the study at large: Examination covered around 100 million sorted cells spanning all samples.

This clone was seen more than once but under ten times. Its antigen is undetermined. A sort by CD45RO/CCR7/CD25/CD127/CD95/CD27 yielded CD4+ naive, central memory, regulatory and stem cell-like memory cells. The CDR3 has 15 amino acids. Germline V gives CDR1 SGHTA, CDR2 FQGNSA. The germline V and J ends were trimmed by 6 bases and 1 base, with 14 bases remaining between them. Study findings and constraints: Significant though moderate, a shortening of TCRB CDR3s appeared in all four CD4+ subsets of Type 1 diabetes patients. It was among patients, rather than healthy donors, that naive, central memory and Treg TCRB repertoires appeared more similar. Fewer junction insertions and more nucleotide deletions appeared in type 1 diabetes patients.

Reverse transcribing all isolated RNA meant expressed TCRB transcripts were sequenced. Assay used: immunoSEQ multiplex PCR; TCRdb lists only in-frame clones, some missing. The profile shows 300,000 to 400,000 clones, roughly 14% of them singletons. Sequenced sample: naive CD4+ T cells from blood. The V call is TRBV7-2, the J call TRBJ2-3, with a possible D match to TRBD2 (6 bases). The TCR was taken from a woman under 30 with type 1 diabetes. The DNA of the CDR3 is TGTGCCAGCAGGGGAAGGCGGGAAGGCACAGATACGCAGTATTTT. This codes for CASRGRREGTDTQYF.